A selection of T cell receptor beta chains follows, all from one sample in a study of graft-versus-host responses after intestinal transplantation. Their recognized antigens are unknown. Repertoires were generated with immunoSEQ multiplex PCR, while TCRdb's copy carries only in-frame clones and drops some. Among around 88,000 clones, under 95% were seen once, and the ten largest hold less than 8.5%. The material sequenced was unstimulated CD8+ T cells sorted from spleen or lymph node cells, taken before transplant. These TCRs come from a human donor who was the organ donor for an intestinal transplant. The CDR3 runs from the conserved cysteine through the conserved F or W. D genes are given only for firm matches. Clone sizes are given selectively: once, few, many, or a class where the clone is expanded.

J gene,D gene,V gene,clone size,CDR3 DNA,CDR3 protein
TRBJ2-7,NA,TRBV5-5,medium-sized,TGTGCCAGCAGCTTGTTAGGGGAATACGAGCAGTACTTC,CASSLLGEYEQYF
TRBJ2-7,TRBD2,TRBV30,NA,TGTGCCTCCAAACTAGCGGGAAATTACGAGCAGTACTTC,CASKLAGNYEQYF
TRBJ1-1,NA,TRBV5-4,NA,TGTGCCAGCAGCTCGTCAGACTTTATGAACACTGAAGCTTTCTTT,CASSSSDFMNTEAFF
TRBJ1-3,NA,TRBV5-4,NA,TGTGCCAGCAGCTTGGCCAGTCCCCACTCTGGAAACACCATATATTTT,CASSLASPHSGNTIYF
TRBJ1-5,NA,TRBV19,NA,TGTGCCAGTAGTATTGTAGACAATCAGCCCCAGCATTTT,CASSIVDNQPQHF
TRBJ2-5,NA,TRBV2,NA,TGTGCCAGTAAGGACCTAGCGAAGACCCAGTACTTC,CASKDLAKTQYF
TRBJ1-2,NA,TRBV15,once,TGTGCCACCAGCAGAGATCGGGGGGTGACAGTGACTGGCTACACCTTC,CATSRDRGVTVTGYTF
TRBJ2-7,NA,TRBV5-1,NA,TGCGCCAGCAGCTCCGGTCCGCCAGGGTCCTACGAGCAGTACTTC,CASSSGPPGSYEQYF
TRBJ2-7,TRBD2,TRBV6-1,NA,TGTGCCAGCAGCCTAGCGGGATCGGGATATTACGAGCAGTACTTC,CASSLAGSGYYEQYF
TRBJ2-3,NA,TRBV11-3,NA,TGTGCCAGCAGCCCCGCCGGACGGATTACAGATACGCAGTATTTT,CASSPAGRITDTQYF